This is a list of T cell receptor beta chains from one sample in a study of OX40 agonist ivuxolimab in advanced cancers. Measured with immunoSEQ multiplex PCR; TCRdb has only the in-frame clones, and not every one. The sample yields about 86,000 clones, roughly 89% seen once. The sequencing used CD4+ or CD8+ T cells sorted from blood, collected in a trial of the OX40 agonist ivuxolimab. The receptors originated from an adult with an advanced solid tumor such as melanoma, head and neck, liver or kidney cancer. CDR3s include the opening cysteine and the closing phenylalanine or tryptophan. The D gene is left open where the match is weak. Clone sizes are given selectively: once, few, many, or a class where the clone is expanded.

V,D,J,size,DNA,CDR3
TRBV5-1,NA,TRBJ2-5,NA,TGCGCCAGCAGCCCCCTGAGGGCGGCACCTCAAGAGACCCAGTACTTC,CASSPLRAAPQETQYF
TRBV11-3,NA,TRBJ2-7,once,TGTGCCAGCAGCTTAGGAGGCGGCTACTACGAGCAGTACTTC,CASSLGGGYYEQYF
TRBV4-3,TRBD2,TRBJ2-7,once,TGCGCCAGCAGCCAAGTTGCCGGGGGGGAATACGAGCAGTACTTC,CASSQVAGGEYEQYF
TRBV19,TRBD1,TRBJ2-7,once,TGTGCCAGTAGTATACGACCAGGGGGCTACGAGCAGTACTTC,CASSIRPGGYEQYF
TRBV11-1,NA,TRBJ1-6,NA,TGTGCCAGCAGCTCCGCTTATAATTCACCCCTCCACTTT,CASSSAYNSPLHF
TRBV28,NA,TRBJ1-1,NA,TGTGCCAGCAGTTTGACGAACACTGAAGCTTTCTTT,CASSLTNTEAFF
TRBV30,NA,TRBJ1-6,NA,TGTGCCTGGAGTAGAGGACAAAATTCACCCCTCCACTTT,CAWSRGQNSPLHF
TRBV27,NA,TRBJ1-5,NA,TGTGCCAGCAGCTATACAGGGAAGGATCAGCCCCAGCATTTT,CASSYTGKDQPQHF
TRBV28,NA,TRBJ1-3,NA,TGTGCCAGCAGTCCCGGGAGGAGGAACACCATATATTTT,CASSPGRRNTIYF
TRBV5-1,NA,TRBJ1-3,NA,TGCGCCAGCAGTTTAGGTCCGGGGGGAAACACCATATATTTT,CASSLGPGGNTIYF
TRBV4-1,NA,TRBJ2-2,NA,TGCGCCAGCAGCCCAGGGAGGGGGAGAGACACCGGGGAGCTGTTTTTT,CASSPGRGRDTGELFF
TRBV6-5,TRBD2,TRBJ2-1,once,TGTGCCAGCAGTCGACTAGCCATCACCTACAATGAGCAGTTCTTC,CASSRLAITYNEQFF
TRBV28,NA,TRBJ1-5,NA,TGTGCCACCAAAAGGAGGGTAGGCAATCAGCCCCAGCATTTT,CATKRRVGNQPQHF
TRBV5-1,NA,TRBJ2-7,NA,TGCGCCAGTCGGACGGGACCCGGGGACTACGAGCAGTACTTC,CASRTGPGDYEQYF
TRBV2,NA,TRBJ2-5,once,TGTGCCAGCATACAGGCGGAGACCCAGTACTTC,CASIQAETQYF
TRBV25-1,TRBD1,TRBJ1-2,NA,TGTGCCAGCAGTGTGGGCGGACAGGGAAATGGCTACACCTTC,CASSVGGQGNGYTF
TRBV10-3,TRBD1,TRBJ2-4,NA,TGTGCCATCAGTGAGTCGATTACCGGGACAGGGAAAAACATTCAGTACTTC,CAISESITGTGKNIQYF
TRBV2,TRBD2,TRBJ2-6,NA,TGTGCCAGCAGCTCCAGGACTAGCGGGAGCACTGGGGAAGCTGGGGCCAACGTCCTGACTTTC,CASSSRTSGSTGEAGANVLTF
TRBV19,NA,TRBJ1-3,few,TGTGCCAGTCCTCGAGGGGAAGACTCTGGAAACACCATATATTTT,CASPRGEDSGNTIYF
TRBV13,NA,TRBJ2-3,NA,TGTGCCAGCACTAGACAGGAGTGGGGATTGGGAGATACGCAGTATTTT,CASTRQEWGLGDTQYF
TRBV6-1,NA,TRBJ1-4,NA,TGTGCCAGCAGTAACAGCCTTGATGAAAAACTGTTTTTT,CASSNSLDEKLFF
TRBV19,TRBD1,TRBJ1-2,NA,TGTGCCAGTAGTATTTCTTCCGGGACAGGGGTACCCTATGGCTACACCTTC,CASSISSGTGVPYGYTF
TRBV7-6,TRBD1,TRBJ1-4,NA,TGTGCCAGCAGCTTGGAAACCGGGACAGGGTCTTTGGGCGAAAAACTGTTTTTT,CASSLETGTGSLGEKLFF
TRBV7-2,TRBD2,TRBJ2-3,NA,TGTGCCAGCAGCCTTAGTGGACTAGGCACAGATACGCAGTATTTT,CASSLSGLGTDTQYF
TRBV9,NA,TRBJ2-1,NA,TGTGCCAGCAGCCCCTTTGTTACAGGATTATTCAATGAGCAGTTCTTC,CASSPFVTGLFNEQFF
TRBV4-1,TRBD2,TRBJ2-3,NA,TGCGCCAGCAGCTCTTACGGGACTAGCGGAAGGACAGATACGCAGTATTTT,CASSSYGTSGRTDTQYF
TRBV30,NA,TRBJ2-3,NA,TGTGCCTGGAGTCCACCCCGTACCTTCCCAGATACGCAGTATTTT,CAWSPPRTFPDTQYF
TRBV9,TRBD2,TRBJ2-3,NA,TGTGCCAGCAGCGTATGGGGACTAGCGGGGACAGATACGCAGTATTTT,CASSVWGLAGTDTQYF
TRBV6-6,TRBD2,TRBJ2-5,NA,TGTGCCAGCAGCCTCCGGACTAGCGGACTCCAAGAGACCCAGTACTTC,CASSLRTSGLQETQYF
TRBV6-1,TRBD2,TRBJ2-7,NA,TGTGCCAGCAAGTATCGGGAGGGATTTTACGAGCAGTACTTC,CASKYREGFYEQYF
TRBV6-5,NA,TRBJ1-1,NA,TGTGCCAGCAGCCGGGGCGCTGAAGCTTTCTTT,CASSRGAEAFF
TRBV5-1,TRBD1,TRBJ1-2,once,TGCGCCAGCAGATCGACAGGGGCGAACTATGGCTACACCTTC,CASRSTGANYGYTF
TRBV7-9,NA,TRBJ1-4,once,TGTGCCAGCAGCTTATTGGGGCGGAGTAATGAAAAACTGTTTTTT,CASSLLGRSNEKLFF
TRBV19,TRBD2,TRBJ2-1,NA,TGTGCCAGTAGTAAGGCTAGCGGGAGCCCGTTGAATGAGCAGTTCTTC,CASSKASGSPLNEQFF
TRBV19,TRBD2,TRBJ2-1,NA,TGTGCCAGTAGTACTAGACTAGCGGGGACCTACAATGAGCAGTTCTTC,CASSTRLAGTYNEQFF
TRBV6-6,NA,TRBJ1-1,NA,TGTGCCAGCAAAAGGGGAGGAACTGAAGCTTTCTTT,CASKRGGTEAFF
TRBV2,NA,TRBJ1-3,few,TGTGCCAGCAGGCTGAACTCTGGAAACACCATATATTTT,CASRLNSGNTIYF
TRBV29-1,NA,TRBJ2-5,NA,TGCAGCGTTGAAGATCGAACCGGACACGAGGAGACCCAGTACTTC,CSVEDRTGHEETQYF
TRBV28,NA,TRBJ2-3,NA,TGTGCCAGCAGTCGAGGGACAGATACGCAGTATTTT,CASSRGTDTQYF
TRBV21-1,NA,TRBJ2-7,NA,TGTGCCGGGCGGGGGGTGAGAGAGCAGTACTTC,CAGRGVREQYF
TRBV5-5,NA,TRBJ2-1,NA,TGTGCCAGCAGCCAGTGGGGCAGAAGCTCCTACAATGAGCAGTTCTTC,CASSQWGRSSYNEQFF
TRBV5-1,NA,TRBJ1-3,once,TGCGCCAGCAGCTTGGGGGCCCCGGGACGCCCCTCTGGAAACACCATATATTTT,CASSLGAPGRPSGNTIYF
TRBV11-2,NA,TRBJ1-1,few,TGTGCCAGCAGCTTGCCACAGGGGAACACTGAAGCTTTCTTT,CASSLPQGNTEAFF
TRBV4-3,NA,TRBJ1-4,few,TGCGCCAGCAGCCGGCATCGTAACTTGGGGGAAAAACTGTTTTTT,CASSRHRNLGEKLFF
TRBV5-5,NA,TRBJ1-5,NA,TGTGCCAGCAGCTTCGGGGACCCCCAGCCCCAGCATTTT,CASSFGDPQPQHF
TRBV7-8,NA,TRBJ1-2,NA,TGTGCCAGCATGCTGACACCGTCGGGTGGCTACACCTTC,CASMLTPSGGYTF
TRBV7-9,TRBD1,TRBJ2-1,NA,TGTGCCAGCAGCTTCAGGGGGCTGTCCAATGAGCAGTTCTTC,CASSFRGLSNEQFF
TRBV11-2,NA,TRBJ1-2,few,TGTGCCAGCAGCTTAGTACGCGAGAGAGGCTACACCTTC,CASSLVRERGYTF
TRBV18,TRBD1,TRBJ1-3,NA,TGTGCCAGCTCACCACGGGACAGGGACACCATATATTTT,CASSPRDRDTIYF
TRBV15,NA,TRBJ2-3,NA,TGTGCCACCAGCAGAGATGGCCTACTCACAGATACGCAGTATTTT,CATSRDGLLTDTQYF
TRBV5-1,NA,TRBJ2-5,NA,TGCGCCAGCAGCCCCGTCCGGACGACTAGGGAGACCCAGTACTTC,CASSPVRTTRETQYF
TRBV18,TRBD1,TRBJ1-6,NA,TGTGCCAGCTCACCACGGGGACAGCCCTATGGTAGCTCACCCCTCCACTTT,CASSPRGQPYGSSPLHF
TRBV7-3,NA,TRBJ1-1,NA,TGTGCCAGCAGCTTACAGGGTTCGAACACTGAAGCTTTCTTT,CASSLQGSNTEAFF
TRBV5-1,NA,TRBJ2-5,NA,TGCGCCAGCAGCCCAGTGCGTGGAGAGACCCAGTACTTC,CASSPVRGETQYF